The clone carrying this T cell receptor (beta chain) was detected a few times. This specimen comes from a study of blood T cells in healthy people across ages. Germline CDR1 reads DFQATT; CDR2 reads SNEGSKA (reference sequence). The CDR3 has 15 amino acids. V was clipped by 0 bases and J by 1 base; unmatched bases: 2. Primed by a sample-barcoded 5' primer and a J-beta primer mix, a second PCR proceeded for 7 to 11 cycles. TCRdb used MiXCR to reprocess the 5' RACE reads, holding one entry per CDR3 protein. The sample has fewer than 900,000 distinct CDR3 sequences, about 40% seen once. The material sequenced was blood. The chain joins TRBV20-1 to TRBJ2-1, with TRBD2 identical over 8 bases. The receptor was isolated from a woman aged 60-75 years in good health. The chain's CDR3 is CSARDVAGSYNEQFF. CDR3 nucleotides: TGCAGTGCTAGAGACGTAGCGGGATCCTACAATGAGCAGTTCTTC.